Sequencing of this T cell receptor beta chain was carried out in a study of OX40 agonist ivuxolimab in advanced cancers. With regard to the full study: The costimulatory receptor OX40 (CD134) was targeted by ivuxolimab, a fully human IgG2 agonistic monoclonal antibody. Intravenous ivuxolimab was administered to patients every 2 weeks at six dose levels: 0.01, 0.1, 0.3, 1.5, 3 and 10 mg/kg. Among the 52 dose-escalation patients, about 19 had hepatocellular carcinoma, approximately 15 melanoma, 9 renal cell carcinoma and 9 head and neck cancer. A male proportion of roughly 80% and a mean age of approximately 55 years, ranging from 23 to 79, were recorded for the dose-escalation cohort. Prior anti-PD-1, anti-PD-L1 or anti-CTLA-4 therapy was permitted, and 30% to 45% of dose-escalation patients had received checkpoint inhibitors. Three dose-escalation patients achieved partial responses, one with hepatocellular carcinoma and two with cutaneous melanoma. The purpose of peripheral TCRbeta sequencing was to test whether ivuxolimab changed TCR sequence diversity and led to clonal T-cell expansion. The paper covers the monotherapy dose-escalation part of the phase I ivuxolimab trial, which included N ≈ 57 patients. What the research found in general, with its limitations: At doses of 0.1 to 3.0 mg/kg, clonal expansion of both CD4+ and CD8+ T cells in blood was seen between baseline and week 6. Low levels of normalized T-cell clonal expansion were also seen in some patients who did not respond. After ivuxolimab, expanded clones were on average more numerous among CD8+ T cells than among CD4+ T cells. The antigen specificity of the peripheral T cells that underwent clonal expansion was not determined. In the 0.1-3.0 mg/kg groups, partial responders had among the lowest normalized peripheral clonal expansion, particularly in CD8+ T cells.

To sequence the TCRbeta CDR3 region, genomic DNA was isolated from the sorted cells. TCRbeta CDR3 regions were sequenced using the immunoSEQ Assay. The clones in this table, taken by TCRdb from immuneACCESS, are in-frame only. Not every clone is retained; where verified, under half of the shortfall comes from an unresolved V gene, and the cause of the rest is unknown. Across this sample there are under 30,000 clones, with over 90% seen only once. About a tenth of the sample is taken by the ten largest. The trial excluded patients who had a history of autoimmune disease or were on systemic immunosuppression. In every dose cohort, peripheral blood was drawn for TCR sequencing at baseline, cycle 4 day 1, and cycle 7 day 1. Samples came from an open-label, multicenter, first-in-human phase I dose-escalation trial of ivuxolimab. Adults with locally advanced or metastatic melanoma, renal cell carcinoma, hepatocellular carcinoma or head and neck squamous cell carcinoma were enrolled in the trial. Before TCR sequencing, CD4+ and CD8+ T cells were separately sorted from peripheral blood.

Looking up the germline V gene (reference sequence) yields CDR1 MNHEY and CDR2 SMNVEV. The V end loses 0 bases and the J end loses 2 bases, and a stretch of 10 bases separates them. The cysteine opens and the phenylalanine closes a CDR3 of 15 amino acids. Only CDR3 DNA remains: 45 bases, in frame from the first base. This clone appeared once. No antigen is known for it. Base qualities are missing; no much larger clone stands one base away. The chain links TRBV27 with TRBJ1-1, and TRBD1 may be the D gene, going by 5 matching bases. The sample in question was CD4+ or CD8+ T cells sorted from blood, obtained in a trial of the OX40 agonist ivuxolimab. The sequence was collected from an adult with an advanced solid tumor such as melanoma, head and neck, liver or kidney cancer. The DNA reads as follows: TGTGCCAGCAGTTTATCGGGGGGTGGTAACACTGAAGCTTTCTTT. Translation gives CASSLSGGGNTEAFF.